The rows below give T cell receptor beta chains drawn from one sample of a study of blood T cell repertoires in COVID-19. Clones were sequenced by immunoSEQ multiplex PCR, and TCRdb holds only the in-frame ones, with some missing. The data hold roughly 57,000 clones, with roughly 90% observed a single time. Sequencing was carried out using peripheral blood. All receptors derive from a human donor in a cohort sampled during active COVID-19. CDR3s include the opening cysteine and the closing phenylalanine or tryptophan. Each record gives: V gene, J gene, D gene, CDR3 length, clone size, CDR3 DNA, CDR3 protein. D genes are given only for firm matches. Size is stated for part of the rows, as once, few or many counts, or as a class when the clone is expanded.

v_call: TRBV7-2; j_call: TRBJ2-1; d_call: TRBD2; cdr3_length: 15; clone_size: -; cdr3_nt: TGTGCCAGCAGCTTAGTATGGGCGGGAGGGAATGAGCAGTTCTTC; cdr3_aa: CASSLVWAGGNEQFF
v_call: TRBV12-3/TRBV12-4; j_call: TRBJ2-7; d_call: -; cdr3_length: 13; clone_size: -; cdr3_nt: TGTGCCAGCAGTTTAGGCAGGCGATACGAGCAGTACTTC; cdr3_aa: CASSLGRRYEQYF
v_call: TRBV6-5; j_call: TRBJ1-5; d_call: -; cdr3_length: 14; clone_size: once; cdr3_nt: TGTGCCAGCAGTTACTCGGGGTGGAGGCAGCCCCAGCATTTT; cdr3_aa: CASSYSGWRQPQHF
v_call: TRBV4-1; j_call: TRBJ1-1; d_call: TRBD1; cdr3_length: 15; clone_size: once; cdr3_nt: TGCGCCAGCAGGGGACAGGGCTCCTTGAACACTGAAGCTTTCTTT; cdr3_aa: CASRGQGSLNTEAFF
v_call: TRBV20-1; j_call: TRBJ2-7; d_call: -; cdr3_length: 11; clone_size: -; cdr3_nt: TGCAGTGGGTTGAGCTCCTACGAGCAGTACTTC; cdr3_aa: CSGLSSYEQYF
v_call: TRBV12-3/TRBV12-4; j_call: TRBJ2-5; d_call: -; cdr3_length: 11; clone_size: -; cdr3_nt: TGTGCCAGCAGTTTCGGTGAGACCCAGTACTTC; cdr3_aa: CASSFGETQYF
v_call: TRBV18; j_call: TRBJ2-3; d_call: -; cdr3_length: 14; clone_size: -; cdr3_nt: TGTGCCAGCTCCCGGGGGTCGGACACAGATACGCAGTATTTT; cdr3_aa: CASSRGSDTDTQYF
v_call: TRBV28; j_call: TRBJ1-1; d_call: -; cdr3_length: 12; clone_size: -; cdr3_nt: TGTGCCAGCAGTTCTACGAATGAAGAAGCTTTCTTT; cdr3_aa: CASSSTNEEAFF
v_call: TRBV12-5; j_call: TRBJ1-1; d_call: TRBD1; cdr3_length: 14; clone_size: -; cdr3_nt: TGTGCTAGTGGTTGGACAGGGAGGTACACTGAAGCTTTCTTT; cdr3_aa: CASGWTGRYTEAFF
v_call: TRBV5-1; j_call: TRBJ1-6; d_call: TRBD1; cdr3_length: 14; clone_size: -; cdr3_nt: TGCGCCAGCAGCGGTGAAGGGGGCCATTCACCCCTCCACTTT; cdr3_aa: CASSGEGGHSPLHF
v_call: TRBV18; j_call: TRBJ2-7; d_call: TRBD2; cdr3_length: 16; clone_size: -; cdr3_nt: TGTGCCAGCTCACCGGGGATTAGCGGGGGGGTCTACGAGCAGTACTTC; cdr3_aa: CASSPGISGGVYEQYF
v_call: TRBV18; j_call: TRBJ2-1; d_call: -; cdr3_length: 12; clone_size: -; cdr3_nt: TGTGCCAGCTCACTAGCGGACAATGAGCAGTTCTTC; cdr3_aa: CASSLADNEQFF
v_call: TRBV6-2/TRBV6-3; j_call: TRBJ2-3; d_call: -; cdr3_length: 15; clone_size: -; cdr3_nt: TGTGCCAGCAGTTACATAACGGGGGTTACAGATACGCAGTATTTT; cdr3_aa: CASSYITGVTDTQYF
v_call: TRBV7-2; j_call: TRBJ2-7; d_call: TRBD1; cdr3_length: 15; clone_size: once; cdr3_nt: TGTGCCAGCAGCTTAGGCGGGACAGGATCTTACGAGCAGTACTTC; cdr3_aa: CASSLGGTGSYEQYF
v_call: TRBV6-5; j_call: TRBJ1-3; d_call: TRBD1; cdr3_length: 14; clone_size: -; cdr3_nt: TGTGCCAGCAGGAACGGACAGGGTGGAAACACCATATATTTT; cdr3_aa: CASRNGQGGNTIYF
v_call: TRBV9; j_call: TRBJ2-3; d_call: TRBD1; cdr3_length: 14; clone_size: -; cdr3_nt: TGTGCCAGTGGGGGGACAGGGGGCACAGATACGCAGTATTTT; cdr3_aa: CASGGTGGTDTQYF
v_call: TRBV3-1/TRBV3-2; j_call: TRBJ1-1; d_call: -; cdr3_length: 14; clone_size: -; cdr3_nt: TGTGCCAGCAGCCAGTCCTACGGGGGGGCTGAAGCTTTCTTT; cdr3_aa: CASSQSYGGAEAFF
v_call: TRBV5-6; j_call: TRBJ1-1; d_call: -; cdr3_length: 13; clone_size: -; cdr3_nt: TGTGCCAGCAGCTTGGAACCCGGCACTGAAGCTTTCTTT; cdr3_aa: CASSLEPGTEAFF
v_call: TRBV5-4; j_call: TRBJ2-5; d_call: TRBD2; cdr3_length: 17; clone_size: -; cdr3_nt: TGTGCCAGCAGCTTGGTATCGCTAGCGGGAGGCCCGGAGACCCAGTACTTC; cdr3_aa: CASSLVSLAGGPETQYF
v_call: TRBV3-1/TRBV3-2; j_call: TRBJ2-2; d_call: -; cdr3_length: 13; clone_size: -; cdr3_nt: TGTGCCAGCAGCCAAAATCCGGTCGGGGAGCTGTTTTTT; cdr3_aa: CASSQNPVGELFF
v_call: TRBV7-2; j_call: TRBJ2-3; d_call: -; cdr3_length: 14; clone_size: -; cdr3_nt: TGTGCCAGCAGCTTAAGGGGTAGCACAGATACGCAGTATTTT; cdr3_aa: CASSLRGSTDTQYF
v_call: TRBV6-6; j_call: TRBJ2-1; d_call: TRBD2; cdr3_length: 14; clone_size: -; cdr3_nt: TGTGCCAGTGAGAGGGCGGGGGGGCCTAATGAGCAGTTCTTC; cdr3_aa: CASERAGGPNEQFF
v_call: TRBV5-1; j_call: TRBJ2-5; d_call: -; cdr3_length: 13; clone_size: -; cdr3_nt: TGCGCCAGCAGCTTGCCAGGGCAAGAGACCCAGTACTTC; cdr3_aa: CASSLPGQETQYF
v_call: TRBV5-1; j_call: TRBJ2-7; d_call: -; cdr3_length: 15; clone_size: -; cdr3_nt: TGCGCCAGCAGCTATCAGTCAGGGTCGACGAACGAGCAGTACTTC; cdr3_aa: CASSYQSGSTNEQYF
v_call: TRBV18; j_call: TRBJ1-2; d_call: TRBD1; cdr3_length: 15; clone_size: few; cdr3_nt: TGTGCCAGCTCACTCCCGGGACAGGCTCCTTATGGCTACACCTTC; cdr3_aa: CASSLPGQAPYGYTF
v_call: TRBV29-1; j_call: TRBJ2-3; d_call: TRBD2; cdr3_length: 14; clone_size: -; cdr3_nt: TGCAGCGACGAGGGTCCGGGGGGAGCAGATACGCAGTATTTT; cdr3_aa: CSDEGPGGADTQYF
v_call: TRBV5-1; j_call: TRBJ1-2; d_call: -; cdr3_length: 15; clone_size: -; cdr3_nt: TGCGCCAGCAGCTTGGAGACCGGAGGGAGCTATGGCTACACCTTC; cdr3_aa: CASSLETGGSYGYTF
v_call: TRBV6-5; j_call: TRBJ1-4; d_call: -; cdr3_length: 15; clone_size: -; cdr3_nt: TGTGCCAGCAGTTACTACGGCAGGGCTAATGAAAAACTGTTTTTT; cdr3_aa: CASSYYGRANEKLFF
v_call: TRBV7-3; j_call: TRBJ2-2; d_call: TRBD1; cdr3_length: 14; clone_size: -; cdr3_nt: TGTGCCAGCAGCGTACAGGGGGGTCCCGGGGAGCTGTTTTTT; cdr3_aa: CASSVQGGPGELFF
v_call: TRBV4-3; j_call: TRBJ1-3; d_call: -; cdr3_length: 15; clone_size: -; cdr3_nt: TGCGCCAGCAGCCAAGACAGGGCCCCTGGAAACACCATATATTTT; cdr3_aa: CASSQDRAPGNTIYF
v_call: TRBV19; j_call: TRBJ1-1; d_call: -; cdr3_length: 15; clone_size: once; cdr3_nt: TGTGCCAGTAGTATGGGCGGGCAGAAGAACACTGAAGCTTTCTTT; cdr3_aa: CASSMGGQKNTEAFF
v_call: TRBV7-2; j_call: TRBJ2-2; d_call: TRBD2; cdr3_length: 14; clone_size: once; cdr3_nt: TGTGCCAGCAGCTTAGGAGAGGGGAGGGGACTTCTGTTTTTT; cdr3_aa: CASSLGEGRGLLFF
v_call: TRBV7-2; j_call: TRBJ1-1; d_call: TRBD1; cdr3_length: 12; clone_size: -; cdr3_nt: TGTGCCAGCAGTCCACAGGGGATAGGAGCTTTCTTT; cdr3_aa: CASSPQGIGAFF
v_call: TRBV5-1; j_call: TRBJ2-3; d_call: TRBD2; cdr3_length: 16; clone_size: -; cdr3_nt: TGCGCCAGCAGCTTTCTGACTAGCGGGGGCACAGATACGCAGTATTTT; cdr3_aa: CASSFLTSGGTDTQYF
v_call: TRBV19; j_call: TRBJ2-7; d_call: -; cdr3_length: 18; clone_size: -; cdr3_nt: TGTGCCAGTAGTACCCGCCCGGGCTCCGGGGAGTTCTCCTACGAGCAGTACTTC; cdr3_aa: CASSTRPGSGEFSYEQYF
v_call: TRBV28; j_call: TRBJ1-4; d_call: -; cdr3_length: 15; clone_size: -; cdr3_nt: TGTGCCAGCAGTTCCCCCGGGGGATTCAATGAAAAACTGTTTTTT; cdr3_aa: CASSSPGGFNEKLFF